This passage covers 24 T cell receptor beta chains from one sample sequenced in a study of blood T cell repertoires in COVID-19. The protocol was immunoSEQ multiplex PCR, while the TCRdb copy is restricted to in-frame clones and leaves out a portion. The sample contains 310,000 or so clones, approximately 82% of which appear only once. The source material was peripheral blood. The source of these receptors is a woman between 45 and 60 years old with acute or convalescent COVID-19.

This clone was picked up a small number of times. The chain combines TRBV7-9 with TRBJ1-2; 7 nucleotides agree with TRBD1. V shed 6 bases, J shed 4 bases, and the junction held 5 bases outside the gene matches. Germline CDR1 is SEHNR and CDR2 is FQNEAQ (reference sequence). The CDR3 totals 13 residues. The chain's CDR3 is CASSSQGSYGYTF. The DNA for the CDR3 is TGTGCCAGCAGTTCACAGGGGTCCTATGGCTACACCTTC.

This chain uses TRBV7-2 with TRBJ2-3, with 14 bases that match TRBD2. The germline V gene has CDR1 SGHTA and CDR2 FQGNSA. After removal of 0 bases from V and 3 bases from J, the junction contained 2 bases not matched to a gene. The CDR3 is 17 residues long. CDR3 in amino acids: CASSLAGLAGATDTQYF. The CDR3 DNA follows: TGTGCCAGCAGCTTAGCGGGACTAGCGGGAGCTACAGATACGCAGTATTTT.

This clone has only a few counts. The gene calls are TRBV2 and TRBJ1-6; TRBD1 might be the D (6 bases). With 6 bases removed from V and 4 bases from J, the gap between germline ends came to 16 bases. Germline V gene data show CDR1 as SNHLY and CDR2 as FYNNEI. This CDR3 comprises 16 residues. Here the CDR3 reads CASRARDMNYNSPLHF. The CDR3 nucleotides are TGTGCCAGCAGAGCCCGGGACATGAATTATAATTCACCCCTCCACTTT.

V gene TRBV3-1 (or the pseudogene TRBV3-2) combines with J gene TRBJ2-3, with 12 nucleotides matching TRBD2. The junction had 0 bases not matched to a gene; V was cut back by 1 base and J by 4 bases. The germline V gene has CDR1 LGHDT and CDR2 YNNKEL (reference sequence). The CDR3 totals 15 residues. CDR3 amino acids: CASSQASGRADTQYF. CDR3 sequence (DNA): TGTGCCAGCAGCCAAGCTAGCGGGAGGGCAGATACGCAGTATTTT.

The chain recombines TRBV12-3 or TRBV12-4 with TRBJ2-1; TRBD1 is a possible D gene (5 bases). This CDR3 is built from 11 residues. Trimming removed 5 bases at V and 12 bases at J, with 11 bases between. This CDR3 is CASSIGQGQFF. DNA of the CDR3: TGTGCCAGCAGTATCGGTCAGGGGCAGTTCTTC.

The V call is TRBV5-4, the J call TRBJ2-1; 9 bases line up with TRBD2. This CDR3 spans 16 amino acids. Germline CDR1 and CDR2: SGHNT and YYREEE (reference sequence). V shed 1 base, J shed 0 bases, and the junction held 2 bases outside the gene matches. The CDR3 bases are TGTGCCAGCAGCTTGAATAGCGGGAGCTCCTACAATGAGCAGTTCTTC. This encodes CASSLNSGSSYNEQFF.

The chain employs TRBV6-5 and TRBJ2-5; 8 nucleotides align to TRBD1. The CDR3 contains 15 residues. Per the germline V gene, CDR1 is MNHEY and CDR2 is SVGAGI. With 5 bases clipped from V and 5 bases from J, the junction kept 10 bases outside the gene matches. The CDR3 DNA reads TGTGCCAGCAGTCGCCGACAGGGGACCCTGGAGACCCAGTACTTC. It translates to CASSRRQGTLETQYF.

The CDR3 DNA reads TGCGCCAGCAGCCGGAACGACAGGGAGGCGTCAGCTTTCTTT. It codes for CASSRNDREASAFF. This sequence joins TRBV4-3 and TRBJ1-1, with 7 positions matching TRBD1. The CDR3 consists of 14 residues. Per germline, CDR1 LGHNA and CDR2 YSLEER. Trimming removed 4 bases from V and 10 bases from J; junction bases left unmatched: 12.

The CDR3 nucleotides read TGTGCCAGCAGCCGACTAGCGGGATTGAACACCGGGGAGCTGTTTTTT. Amino acid sequence: CASSRLAGLNTGELFF. The chain employs TRBV3-1 (or the pseudogene TRBV3-2) and TRBJ2-2; 11 bases agree with TRBD2. Germline V CDR1 and CDR2: LGHDT, YNNKEL (reference sequence). Unmatched junction bases numbered 2, after V lost 4 bases and J lost 1 base. The CDR3 loop spans 16 amino acids.

This clone was counted once. The chain has TRBV12-2 and TRBJ2-1; the table names TRBD2, a call not compared with the DNA. TRBV12-2 is marked as a pseudogene. The CDR3 has 16 residues. The CDR3 DNA is TGTGCAAGTCGCTTAGATGGTACGGGGGGGCCGGATGAGCAGTTCTTC. Translating it yields CASRLDGTGGPDEQFF.

V usage is TRBV30 and J usage is TRBJ2-5; a possible D gene is TRBD2 (7 bases). The CDR3 runs to 12 residues. Trimming removed 1 base from V and 6 bases from J, with 9 bases in between. Germline V gene sequence: CDR1 GTSNPN, CDR2 SVGIG (reference sequence). DNA of the CDR3: TGTGCCTGGAGTGCCGGGGGGCAGACCCAGTACTTC. Protein product: CAWSAGGQTQYF.

The chain couples TRBV5-6 to TRBJ2-5; 8 positions agree with TRBD1. V dropped 6 bases and J dropped 5; count of bases not matched to a gene: 9. This CDR3 is built from 14 residues. Germline V gene data show CDR1 as SGHDT and CDR2 as YYEEEE. The CDR3 sequence is CASNDRGLRETQYF. The CDR3 DNA sequence: TGTGCCAGCAACGACAGGGGTCTTAGGGAGACCCAGTACTTC. The full variable domain, in which reference TRBV5-6 and TRBJ2-5 provide the parts outside the CDR3, is DAGVTQSPTHLIKTRGQQVTLRCSPKSGHDTVSWYQQALGQGPQFIFQYYEEEERQRGNFPDRFSGHQFPNYSSELNVNALLLGDSALYLCASNDRGLRETQYFGPGTRLLVL.

The chain combines TRBV14 with TRBJ2-1; no definite D call. Germline CDR1 SGHDN, CDR2 FVKESK. The germline V and J ends were trimmed by 4 bases and 8 bases, with 12 bases remaining between them. The CDR3 is made up of 13 amino acids. The CDR3: CASSPRRGDEQFF. CDR3 DNA sequence: TGTGCCAGCAGCCCCAGAAGAGGCGATGAGCAGTTCTTC. The complete variable domain, with remaining parts taken from reference TRBV14 and TRBJ2-1, reads EAGVTQFPSHSVIEKGQTVTLRCDPISGHDNLYWYRRVMGKEIKFLLHFVKESKQDESGMPNNRFLAERTGGTYSTLKVQPAELEDSGVYFCASSPRRGDEQFFGPGTRLTVL.

The V and J genes are TRBV9 and TRBJ2-5; 7 bases fit TRBD2. CDR3 size: 15 residues. J gave up 1 base and V 6 bases, and 9 bases lay outside the gene matches. Looked up from germline, CDR1 is SGDLS and CDR2 is YYNGEE. The CDR3 loop reads CASTPGGGTQETQYF. The CDR3, as DNA: TGTGCCAGCACCCCTGGGGGGGGGACCCAAGAGACCCAGTACTTC.

This clone occurred once. The V gene is TRBV27, the J gene TRBJ1-4; 7 nucleotides align to TRBD1. The CDR3 sequence is 13 residues long. The J segment lost 4 bases and the V segment lost 10 bases, leaving 6 bases of the junction unmatched. In germline, CDR1 is MNHEY, CDR2 SMNVEV (reference sequence). CDR3 sequence: CATAGQLNEKLFF. For the CDR3, the DNA is TGTGCCACCGCGGGACAGCTTAATGAAAAACTGTTTTTT.

The chain joins TRBV12-5 to TRBJ2-6; D possibly corresponds to TRBD1 (5 bases). Between the trimmed V and J ends, which lost 1 base and 0 bases, there was a span of 7 bases. This CDR3 is 16 amino acids long. The germline CDR1 and CDR2 sequences are LGHNT and FRNRAP. DNA for the CDR3: TGTGCTAGTGGTTTGGGACAGAGCTCTGGGGCCAACGTCCTGACTTTC. Translated, it gives CASGLGQSSGANVLTF.

The chain employs TRBV6-6 and TRBJ1-5; D perhaps matches TRBD1 (6 bases). This CDR3 spans 13 amino acids. Germline CDR1 is MNHNY and CDR2 is SVGAGI (reference sequence). Trimming pared 7 bases from V and 7 bases from J, leaving 14 bases between. CDR3 in DNA: TGTGCCAGCATCAGGGGAATGGGCCAGCCCCAGCATTTT. Protein: CASIRGMGQPQHF.

This CDR3 is CASSLAWGGGNQPQHF. The CDR3 nucleotides are TGTGCCAGCAGCTTGGCATGGGGAGGGGGCAATCAGCCCCAGCATTTT. The gene calls are TRBV5-8 and TRBJ1-5; the D gene is possibly TRBD1 (5 bases). The CDR3 is 16 amino acids. Trimming took off 0 bases at V and 2 bases at J, with 12 bases between the two ends. Germline-derived CDR1 and CDR2 are SGHTS and YDEGEE.

This clone showed up just once. The rearrangement uses TRBV10-1 and TRBJ1-5; D possibly corresponds to TRBD1 (6 bases). The ends were cut back, 6 bases at V and 6 bases at J, with 12 bases in the middle. Germline assignment: CDR1 WNHNN and CDR2 SYGVQD (reference sequence). The CDR3 contains 13 residues. The CDR3 bases are TGCGCCAGCAGCACAGGGATGGGTCAGCCCCAGCATTTT. The encoded protein is CASSTGMGQPQHF.

The chain couples TRBV6-5 to TRBJ1-5, with 8 nucleotides matching TRBD1. The V segment lost 7 bases and the J segment 3 bases; nucleotides outside the gene matches: 5. Per germline, CDR1 MNHEY and CDR2 SVGAGI. This CDR3 has 14 residues. CDR3 sequence (DNA): TGTGCCAGCATGACGGGACAGGTCAATCAGCCCCAGCATTTT. Its translation is CASMTGQVNQPQHF.

The gene calls are TRBV5-1 and TRBJ1-2, with 8 bases that match TRBD1. The V gene end was trimmed by 3 bases and the J gene end by 7 bases; junction bases not matched to a gene: 8. The germline V gene has CDR1 SGHRS and CDR2 YFSETQ. This CDR3 has 14 amino acids. The CDR3 reads CASSYLDREAGYTF. The CDR3 DNA sequence: TGCGCCAGCAGCTATCTGGACAGGGAAGCTGGCTACACCTTC.

The CDR3 DNA is TGTGCCAGCAGCTTAGCGAGGACAGGGGGAGGCAATGAGCAGTTCTTC. Translated: CASSLARTGGGNEQFF. V and J are TRBV7-2 and TRBJ2-1; the match to TRBD1 covers 10 bases. CDR1 SGHTA and CDR2 FQGNSA come from the germline V gene. Losses at the gene ends were 0 bases for V and 6 bases for J; bases not matched to a gene: 5. The CDR3 runs to 16 residues. The full variable domain, completed using reference TRBV7-2 and TRBJ2-1, is GAGVSQSPSNKVTEKGKDVELRCDPISGHTALYWYRQSLGQGLEFLIYFQGNSAPDKSGLPSDRFSAERTGGSVSTLTIQRTQQEDSAVYLCASSLARTGGGNEQFFGPGTRLTVL.

This chain connects TRBV30 to TRBJ2-7; TRBD2 matches at 7 bases. This CDR3 contains 15 residues. CDR1 GTSNPN and CDR2 SVGIG come from the germline V gene (reference sequence). V was clipped by 4 bases and J by 6 bases; unmatched bases: 15. The CDR3 protein is CAWTQGLSSTAEQYF. The CDR3 region has the DNA TGTGCCTGGACCCAGGGACTATCCTCTACAGCCGAGCAGTACTTC. The whole variable domain, filled in from reference TRBV30 and TRBJ2-7, reads SQTIHQWPATLVQPVGSPLSLECTVEGTSNPNLYWYRQAAGRGLQLLFYSVGIGQISSEVPQNLSASRPQDRQFILSSKKLLLSDSGFYLCAWTQGLSSTAEQYFGPGTRLTVT.

V usage is TRBV7-2 and J usage is TRBJ2-2; TRBD2 aligns across 13 bases. The V and J ends lost 5 bases and 7 bases, in that order; junction bases with no gene match: 10. The CDR3 is made up of 17 amino acids. Looked up from germline, CDR1 is SGHTA and CDR2 is FQGNSA. The CDR3: CASSPRTSGSWVGELFF. In nucleotides, the CDR3 is TGTGCCAGCAGCCCAAGGACTAGCGGGAGTTGGGTCGGGGAGCTGTTTTTT.